The 20 T cell receptor beta chains reported below all come from one sample, sequenced in a study of vaccination effects on CD4 cells after COVID-19. TCRdb's table, derived via immunoSEQ multiplex PCR, lists solely in-frame clones and lacks some. The data contain 25,000 to 30,000 clones, over 75% of them singletons. No antigen has been assigned to these receptors. Antigen-specific CD4+ T cells were expanded (with viral peptide pools) by the ViraFEST assay ahead of sequencing. Upon completion of roughly ten days in culture, CD4+ T cells were isolated. Participants received two doses of either the BNT162b2 or mRNA-1273 vaccine. Sequences were derived from CD4+ T cells from PBMCs cultured with SARS-CoV-2 spike peptides, sampled after COVID-19 vaccination. The source is a human donor who received a COVID-19 vaccine. Some clones in this sample may be carry-over from other donors' samples.

The chain carries TRBV10-3 and TRBJ1-1; D unclear. Germline V lookup: CDR1 ENHRY, CDR2 SYGVKD. With 7 bases removed from V and 1 base from J, the gap between germline ends came to 4 bases. This CDR3 has 11 residues. The CDR3 DNA follows: TGTGCCATCAAGAAGAACACTGAAGCTTTCTTT. Protein: CAIKKNTEAFF.

The rearrangement links TRBV1 to TRBJ1-1. TRBV1 is labeled a pseudogene. The CDR3 runs to 15 residues. CDR3 in amino acids: CTSTRKGSENTEAFF. CDR3 DNA: TGCACCAGCACCAGAAAAGGATCTGAGAACACTGAAGCTTTCTTT.

The genes are TRBV5-1 and TRBJ2-5; 12 bases agree with TRBD2. CDR1 is SGHRS and CDR2 is YFSETQ in the germline V gene. The ends lost 4 bases at V and 4 bases at J; junction bases unmatched: 11. There are 17 residues in the CDR3. The CDR3 DNA is TGCGCCAGCAGCCACAAGGCTAGCGGGGGGGCAGGAGAGACCCAGTACTTC. This codes for CASSHKASGGAGETQYF.

This clone has just one count. The chain is built from TRBV7-8 and TRBJ2-7; 9 nucleotides line up with TRBD2. Germline V CDR1 and CDR2: SGHVS, FQNEAQ. Trimming cost V 4 bases and J 0 bases; bases outside gene matches: 7. The CDR3 covers 16 residues. The CDR3 DNA sequence: TGTGCCAGCAGCTCTGGTCTAGCGGGGAACTCCTACGAGCAGTACGTC. Its protein product is CASSSGLAGNSYEQYV.

This chain uses TRBV10-2 with TRBJ2-3; TRBD2 matches at 14 bases. Germline CDR1 reads WSHSY; CDR2 reads SAAADI. Unmatched junction bases numbered 4, after V lost 5 bases and J lost 0 bases. The CDR3 covers 17 residues. CDR3 in amino acids: CASSPRTSGGSTDTQYF. DNA of the CDR3: TGCGCCAGCAGTCCCCGGACTAGCGGGGGGAGCACAGATACGCAGTATTTT.

The gene calls are TRBV24-1 and TRBJ1-6; no definite D call. The germline V gene encodes CDR1 KGHDR and CDR2 SFDVKD. Deletions cut 7 bases from V and 6 bases from J, with 6 bases between. CDR3 length equals 12 residues. The CDR3 here is CATSEGNSPLHF. CDR3 DNA: TGTGCCACCAGCGAGGGTAATTCACCCCTCCACTTT.

The V and J genes are TRBV7-2 and TRBJ2-5, with D possibly matching TRBD2 (7 bases). The CDR3 contains 14 residues. The V gene's germline CDR1 is SGHTA and CDR2 FQGNSA. V was trimmed by 1 base and J by 6 bases, leaving 12 bases between them. The CDR3, as DNA: TGTGCCAGCAGCTTAGGAGGCGGGGGCCAGACCCAGTACTTC. Translation gives CASSLGGGGQTQYF.

The chain employs TRBV28 and TRBJ2-2, with TRBD1 identical over 8 bases. Germline assignment: CDR1 MDHEN and CDR2 SYDVKM. The CDR3 loop spans 15 amino acids. The ends lost 6 bases at V and 1 base at J; junction bases unmatched: 4. DNA for the CDR3: TGTGCCAGCAGGGCCGGGACAGGGAACACCGGGGAGCTGTTTTTT. Protein sequence: CASRAGTGNTGELFF.

This clone was observed a handful of times. V usage is TRBV6-2 or TRBV6-3 and J usage is TRBJ2-2; D remains ambiguous. Germline loops: CDR1 MNHEY, CDR2 SVGEGT. CDR3 length equals 15 residues. Trimming left V 2 bases short and J 3 bases short, with 10 bases between. The CDR3 reads CASSYNDFYTGELFF. The CDR3 DNA is TGTGCCAGCAGTTACAACGACTTCTACACCGGGGAGCTGTTTTTT.

The CDR3 bases are TGTGCCAGCAGCGTTGCAGACAGTTACAATGAGCAGTTCTTC. This gives the protein CASSVADSYNEQFF. The chain employs TRBV9 and TRBJ2-1; D may be TRBD1 (5 bases). The V gene's germline CDR1 is SGDLS and CDR2 YYNGEE. The CDR3 is 14 amino acids. Trimming shortened V by 2 bases and J by 4 bases, and 10 bases separated the two germline ends.

Only a few counts were recorded for this clone. The V call is TRBV4-3, the J call TRBJ1-6; maybe TRBD1 (5 bases). This CDR3 contains 14 residues. Trimming pared 2 bases from V and 10 bases from J, leaving 12 bases between. The germline V gene encodes CDR1 LGHNA and CDR2 YSLEER. The CDR3 bases are TGCGCCAGCAGCCAACAGGGCTTCGGCTCACCCCTCCACTTT. Residues: CASSQQGFGSPLHF.

The chain has TRBV6-2 or TRBV6-3 and TRBJ1-2, with D unresolved. This CDR3 is 13 amino acids long. Trimming took 2 bases from V and 2 from J, leaving 6 bases between them. CDR1 MNHEY and CDR2 SVGEGT come from the germline V gene. In DNA form, the CDR3 reads TGTGCCAGCAGTTACGGGGAGAACTATGGCTACACCTTC. This translates into CASSYGENYGYTF.

The chain employs TRBV6-1 and TRBJ1-2; D unclear. Trimming took 6 bases from V and 3 from J, leaving 11 bases between them. Germline CDR1 is MNHNS and CDR2 is SASEGT. This CDR3 region has 13 residues. The CDR3 region is CASRLGLYYGYTF. The CDR3 nucleotides are TGTGCCAGCAGACTTGGGTTATACTATGGCTACACCTTC.

The chain employs TRBV21-1 and TRBJ2-7; no check of the table's D call, TRBD1, against the DNA was made. TRBV21-1 is reported as a pseudogene. The CDR3 runs 16 residues. The CDR3 sequence: CASSCPRHRYSYEQYV. The CDR3 DNA reads TGTGCCAGCAGCTGCCCGAGACATCGCTACTCCTACGAGCAGTACGTC.

The chain links TRBV5-1 to TRBJ1-3; tentatively, D is TRBD1 (5 bases). Trimming took 1 base from V and 3 from J, leaving 11 bases between them. There are 15 residues in the CDR3. In germline, CDR1 is SGHRS, CDR2 YFSETQ. CDR3 nucleotides: TGCGCCAGCAGCTTGAGCCAGGGTGGTGGAAACACCATATATTTT. It is translated as CASSLSQGGGNTIYF.

This clone has just one count. The J gene is TRBJ1-5, the V gene TRBV7-2; D not resolved. The CDR3 is made up of 14 amino acids. The V gene lost 4 bases and the J gene lost 6 bases, with 13 bases spanning the gap. Germline values: CDR1 SGHTA, CDR2 FQGNSA. The CDR3: CASSSNGLGQPQHF. CDR3 DNA: TGTGCCAGCAGCTCAAACGGTTTGGGTCAGCCCCAGCATTTT.

There are a few counts of this clone. The genes are TRBV13 and TRBJ1-3; no definite D call. The germline gives CDR1 PRHDT, CDR2 FYEKMQ (reference sequence). The CDR3 is made up of 13 amino acids. Deletions cut 8 bases from V and 3 bases from J, with 11 bases between. The CDR3 reads CASGRTVGNTIYF. The CDR3 nucleotides are TGTGCCAGCGGAAGAACAGTTGGAAACACCATATATTTT.

The chain uses TRBV7-3 and TRBJ1-5; D unclear. Trimming stripped 2 bases from V and 3 bases from J, with 11 bases between. This CDR3 region has 15 residues. CDR1 is SGHTA and CDR2 is FQGTGA in the germline V gene. CDR3 residues: CASSLEGRSNQPQHF. The CDR3 nucleotides read TGTGCCAGCAGCTTAGAGGGCAGATCCAATCAGCCCCAGCATTTT.

CDR3 in DNA: TGTGCCAGCAGTGAGGGGGGTAACTATGGCTACACCTTC. Its protein is CASSEGGNYGYTF. The chain carries TRBV25-1 and TRBJ1-2; D possibly corresponds to TRBD1 (5 bases). Per the germline V gene, CDR1 is MGHDK and CDR2 is SYGVNS. The CDR3 is made up of 13 amino acids. Trimming pared 3 bases from V and 1 base from J, leaving 6 bases between.

This sequence joins TRBV2 and TRBJ2-5, with 9 bases fitting TRBD1. From germline, CDR1 is SNHLY and CDR2 FYNNEI. V lost 7 bases and J lost 1; bases outside the gene matches: 7. There are 15 residues in the CDR3. CDR3 region: CASKKTGGAQETQYF. The CDR3 nucleotides are TGTGCCAGCAAGAAGACAGGGGGGGCCCAAGAGACCCAGTACTTC.